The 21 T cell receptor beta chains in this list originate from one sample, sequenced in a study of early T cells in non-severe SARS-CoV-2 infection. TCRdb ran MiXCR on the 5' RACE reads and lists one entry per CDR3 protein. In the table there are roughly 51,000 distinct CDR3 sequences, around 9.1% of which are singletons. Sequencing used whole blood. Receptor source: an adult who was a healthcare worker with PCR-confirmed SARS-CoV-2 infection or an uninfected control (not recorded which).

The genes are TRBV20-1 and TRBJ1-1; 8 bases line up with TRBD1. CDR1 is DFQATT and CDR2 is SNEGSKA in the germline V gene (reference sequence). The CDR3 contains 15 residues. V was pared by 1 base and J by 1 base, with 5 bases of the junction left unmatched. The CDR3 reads CSARGDRRRNTEAFF. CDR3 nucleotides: TGCAGTGCTAGAGGGGACAGGCGGAGGAACACTGAAGCTTTCTTT.

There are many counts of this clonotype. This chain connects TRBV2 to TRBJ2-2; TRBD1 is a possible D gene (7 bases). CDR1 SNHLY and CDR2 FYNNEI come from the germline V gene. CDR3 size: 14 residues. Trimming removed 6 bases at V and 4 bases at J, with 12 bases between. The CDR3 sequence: CASRNRGGTGELFF. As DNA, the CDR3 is TGTGCCAGCAGAAACAGGGGAGGCACCGGGGAGCTGTTTTTT.

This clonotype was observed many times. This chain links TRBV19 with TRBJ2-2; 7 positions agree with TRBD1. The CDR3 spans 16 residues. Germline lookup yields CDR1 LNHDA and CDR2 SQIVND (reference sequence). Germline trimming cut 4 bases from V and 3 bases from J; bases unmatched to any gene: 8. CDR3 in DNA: TGTGCCAGTAGTACCCCGACAGGGTGGTACACCGGGGAGCTGTTTTTT. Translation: CASSTPTGWYTGELFF.

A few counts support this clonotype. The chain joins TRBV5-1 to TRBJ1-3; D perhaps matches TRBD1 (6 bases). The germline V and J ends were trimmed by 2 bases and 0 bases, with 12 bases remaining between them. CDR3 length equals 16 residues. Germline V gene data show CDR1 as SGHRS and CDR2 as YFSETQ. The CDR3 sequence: CASSFDPTGSGNTIYF. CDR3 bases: TGCGCCAGCAGCTTTGACCCGACAGGCTCTGGAAACACCATATATTTT.

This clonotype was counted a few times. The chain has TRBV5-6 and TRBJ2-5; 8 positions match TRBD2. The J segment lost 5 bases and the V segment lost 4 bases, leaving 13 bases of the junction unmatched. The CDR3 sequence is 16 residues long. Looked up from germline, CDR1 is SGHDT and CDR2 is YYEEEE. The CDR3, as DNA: TGTGCCAGCAGCAGAGACGGGACTAGATTAACGGAGACCCAGTACTTC. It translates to CASSRDGTRLTETQYF.

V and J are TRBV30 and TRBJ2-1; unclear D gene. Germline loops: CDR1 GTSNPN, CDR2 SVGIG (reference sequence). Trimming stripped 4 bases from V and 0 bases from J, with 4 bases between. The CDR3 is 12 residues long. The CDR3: CAWTSSYNEQFF. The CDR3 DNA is TGTGCCTGGACGAGCTCCTACAATGAGCAGTTCTTC. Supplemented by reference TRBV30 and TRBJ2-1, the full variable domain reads SQTIHQWPATLVQPVGSPLSLECTVEGTSNPNLYWYRQAAGRGLQLLFYSVGIGQISSEVPQNLSASRPQDRQFILSSKKLLLSDSGFYLCAWTSSYNEQFFGPGTRLTVL.

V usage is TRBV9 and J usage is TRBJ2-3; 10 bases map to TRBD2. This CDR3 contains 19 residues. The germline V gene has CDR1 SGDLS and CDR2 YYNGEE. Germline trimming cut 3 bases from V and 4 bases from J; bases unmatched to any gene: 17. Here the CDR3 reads CASSADPRASGSDADTQYF. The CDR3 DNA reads TGTGCCAGCAGCGCGGATCCAAGGGCTAGCGGGAGTGACGCAGATACGCAGTATTTT.

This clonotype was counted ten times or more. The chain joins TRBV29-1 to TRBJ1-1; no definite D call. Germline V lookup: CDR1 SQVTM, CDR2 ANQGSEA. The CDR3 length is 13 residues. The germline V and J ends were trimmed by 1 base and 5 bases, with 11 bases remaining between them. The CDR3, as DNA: TGCAGCGTTGAAGGAGGCGAAAGGACTGAAGCTTTCTTT. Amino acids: CSVEGGERTEAFF.

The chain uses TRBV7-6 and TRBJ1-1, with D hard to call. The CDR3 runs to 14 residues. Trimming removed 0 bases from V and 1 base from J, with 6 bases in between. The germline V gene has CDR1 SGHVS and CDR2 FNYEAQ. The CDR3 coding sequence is TGTGCCAGCAGCTTAGCCCCGGGGAACACTGAAGCTTTCTTT. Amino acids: CASSLAPGNTEAFF.

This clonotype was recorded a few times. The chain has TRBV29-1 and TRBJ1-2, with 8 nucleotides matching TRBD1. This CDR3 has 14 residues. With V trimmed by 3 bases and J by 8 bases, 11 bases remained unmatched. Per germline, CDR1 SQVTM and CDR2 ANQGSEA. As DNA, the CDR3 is TGCAGCGTTGACCAGACAGGGGCCGCTGAGGGCTACACCTTC. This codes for CSVDQTGAAEGYTF.

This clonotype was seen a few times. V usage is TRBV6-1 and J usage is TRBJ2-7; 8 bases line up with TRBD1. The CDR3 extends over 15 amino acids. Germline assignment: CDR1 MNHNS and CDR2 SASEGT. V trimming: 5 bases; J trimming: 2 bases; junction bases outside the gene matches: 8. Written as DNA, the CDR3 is TGTGCCAGCAGTACGGACAGGGTCAACCCCTACGAGCAGTACTTC. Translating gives CASSTDRVNPYEQYF.

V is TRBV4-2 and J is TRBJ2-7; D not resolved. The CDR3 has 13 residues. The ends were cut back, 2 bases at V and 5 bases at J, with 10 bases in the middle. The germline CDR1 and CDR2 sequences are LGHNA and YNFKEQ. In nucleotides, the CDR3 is TGTGCCAGCAGCCAACGAATCGACAACGAGCAGTACTTC. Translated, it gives CASSQRIDNEQYF.

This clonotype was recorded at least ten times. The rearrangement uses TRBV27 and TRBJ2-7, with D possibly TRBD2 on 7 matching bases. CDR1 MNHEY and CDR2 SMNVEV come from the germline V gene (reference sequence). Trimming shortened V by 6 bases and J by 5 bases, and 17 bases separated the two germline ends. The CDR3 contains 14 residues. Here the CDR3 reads CASRLGGGLNEQYF. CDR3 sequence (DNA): TGTGCCAGCAGGCTAGGGGGAGGGCTGAACGAGCAGTACTTC.

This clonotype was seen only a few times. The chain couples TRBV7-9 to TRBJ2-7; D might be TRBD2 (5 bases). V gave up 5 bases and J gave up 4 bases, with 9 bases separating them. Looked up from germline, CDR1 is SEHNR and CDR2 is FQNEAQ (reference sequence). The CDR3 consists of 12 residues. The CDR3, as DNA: TGTGCCAGCAGCCCAGACTATTACGAGCAGTACTTC. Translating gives CASSPDYYEQYF.

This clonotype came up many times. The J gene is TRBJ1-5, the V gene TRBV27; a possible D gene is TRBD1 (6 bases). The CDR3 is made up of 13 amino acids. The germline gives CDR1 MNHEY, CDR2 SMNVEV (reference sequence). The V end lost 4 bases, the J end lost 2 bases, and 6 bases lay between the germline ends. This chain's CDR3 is CASSWTGNQPQHF. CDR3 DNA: TGTGCCAGCAGTTGGACAGGCAATCAGCCCCAGCATTTT.

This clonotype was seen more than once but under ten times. Here the CDR3 reads CATSRGAGELFF. In DNA, the CDR3 is TGTGCCACCAGCAGAGGAGCCGGGGAGCTGTTTTTT. The chain combines TRBV15 with TRBJ2-2, with D unclear. Trimming removed 1 base from V and 6 bases from J, with 3 bases in between. The CDR3 is 12 amino acids. Germline V lookup: CDR1 LNHNV, CDR2 YYDKDF (reference sequence).

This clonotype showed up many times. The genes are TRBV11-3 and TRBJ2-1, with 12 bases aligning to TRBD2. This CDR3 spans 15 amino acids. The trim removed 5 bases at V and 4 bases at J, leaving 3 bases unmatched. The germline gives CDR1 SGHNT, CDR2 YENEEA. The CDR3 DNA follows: TGTGCCAGCAGCCTCCTAGCGGGAGGGTACAATGAGCAGTTCTTC. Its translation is CASSLLAGGYNEQFF. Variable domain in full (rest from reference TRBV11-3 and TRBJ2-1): EAGVVQSPRYKIIEKKQPVAFWCNPISGHNTLYWYLQNLGQGPELLIRYENEEAVDDSQLPKDRFSAERLKGVDSTLKIQPAELGDSAVYLCASSLLAGGYNEQFFGPGTRLTVL.

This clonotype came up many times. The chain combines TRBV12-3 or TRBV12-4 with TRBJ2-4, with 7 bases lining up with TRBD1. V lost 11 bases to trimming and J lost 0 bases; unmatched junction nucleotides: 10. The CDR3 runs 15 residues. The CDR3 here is CASTGAREAKNIQYF. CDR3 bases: TGTGCCTCAACAGGGGCCCGAGAAGCCAAAAACATTCAGTACTTC.

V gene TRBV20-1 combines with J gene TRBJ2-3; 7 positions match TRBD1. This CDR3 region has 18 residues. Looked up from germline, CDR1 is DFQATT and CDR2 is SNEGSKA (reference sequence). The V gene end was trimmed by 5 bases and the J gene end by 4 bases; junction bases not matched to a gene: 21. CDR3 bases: TGCAGTGCTCCTAAGGGGGCCGCATCAGGGGAATGGGCAGATACGCAGTATTTT. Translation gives CSAPKGAASGEWADTQYF.

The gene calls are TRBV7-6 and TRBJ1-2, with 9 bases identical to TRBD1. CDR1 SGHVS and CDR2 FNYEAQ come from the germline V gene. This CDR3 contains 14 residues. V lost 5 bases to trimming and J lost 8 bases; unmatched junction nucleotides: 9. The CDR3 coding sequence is TGTGCCAGCAGCCCTACAGGGGGCCTTGACGGCTACACCTTC. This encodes CASSPTGGLDGYTF.

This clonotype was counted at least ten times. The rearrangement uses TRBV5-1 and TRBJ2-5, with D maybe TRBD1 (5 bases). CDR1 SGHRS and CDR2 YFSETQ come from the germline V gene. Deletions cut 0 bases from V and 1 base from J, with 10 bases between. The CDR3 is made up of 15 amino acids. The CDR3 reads CASSLDDQGQETQYF. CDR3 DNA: TGCGCCAGCAGCTTGGATGATCAGGGCCAAGAGACCCAGTACTTC.